The T cell receptor (beta chain) described here comes from a study of graft-versus-host responses after intestinal transplantation. As for the study in general: Once they had received anti-thymocyte globulin induction, all recipients took tacrolimus and steroids for about 3 years.

Points on this clone: Its antigen is undetermined.

Study conclusions and caveats: Analysis identified GvH clones in recipient marrow, with some appearing first in ileum or blood.

Profiling relied on immunoSEQ multiplex PCR, and the TCRdb table lists in-frame clones only, not all of them. The table lists more than 80,000 clones, roughly 80% of them singletons. The TCR sequence derives from a human donor who received an intestinal transplant. The material was unstimulated CD8+ T cells sorted from spleen or lymph node cells, obtained before intestinal transplant.

The DNA of the CDR3 is TGTGCCAGCAGGGGACGGGCGAACACTGAAGCTTTCTTT. It yields the protein CASRGRANTEAFF. V gene TRBV2 combines with J gene TRBJ1-1, with D maybe TRBD1 (5 bases). The CDR3 loop spans 13 amino acids. Germline-derived CDR1 and CDR2 are SNHLY and FYNNEI. Trimming left V 6 bases short and J 1 base short, with 9 bases between. Variable domain in full (rest from reference TRBV2 and TRBJ1-1): EPEVTQTPSHQVTQMGQEVILRCVPISNHLYFYWYRQILGQKVEFLVSFYNNEISEKSEIFDDQFSVERPDGSNFTLKIRSTKLEDSAMYFCASRGRANTEAFFGQGTRLTVV.